A single sample gave rise to the 9 T cell receptor beta chains below, sequenced in a study of shared clonotypes between healthy human individuals. Only CD45RO-negative cells positively selected for CCR7 counted as naive CD8 cells, so terminally differentiated effector memory CD45RA+ cells were excluded. Using immunoSEQ multiplex PCR, the repertoire was profiled, and TCRdb retains in-frame clones only, with some absent. The sample shows some 1,900,000 clones, about 95% of them seen only once. Sequenced material: naive CD8+ T cells sorted from blood. The receptors derive from a man between 18 and 35 years old in good health.

The J gene is TRBJ2-2, the V gene TRBV9; 7 positions match TRBD2. Germline lookup yields CDR1 SGDLS and CDR2 YYNGEE. CDR3 length: 13 amino acids. Losses at the gene ends were 10 bases for V and 5 bases for J; bases not matched to a gene: 8. CDR3 protein: CASRERATGELFF. The CDR3 DNA reads TGTGCCTCGCGGGAGAGGGCGACCGGGGAGCTGTTTTTT.

The chain is built from TRBV27 and TRBJ2-5, with D unclear. V shed 5 bases and J shed 0 bases, with 7 bases lying between them. This CDR3 region has 13 residues. Germline V gene lookup returns CDR1 MNHEY and CDR2 SMNVEV (reference sequence). CDR3 sequence (DNA): TGTGCCAGCAGTGCCCTGTACCAAGAGACCCAGTACTTC. Translating it yields CASSALYQETQYF.

The chain carries TRBV29-1 and TRBJ2-5, with 12 bases lining up with TRBD1. Per the germline V gene, CDR1 is SQVTM and CDR2 is ANQGSEA. With 7 bases clipped from V and 4 bases from J, the junction kept 7 bases outside the gene matches. CDR3 length: 14 residues. The CDR3 DNA sequence: TGCAGCGGTCGGGGACAGGGGGCTCGAGAGACCCAGTACTTC. It is translated as CSGRGQGARETQYF.

As regards this clone: The sample contains more than one DNA sequence encoding this CDR3. The rearrangement uses TRBV5-1 and TRBJ1-1; D gene ambiguous. CDR1 SGHRS and CDR2 YFSETQ come from the germline V gene. Trimming took 0 bases from V and 5 from J, leaving 8 bases between them. This CDR3 spans 13 amino acids. In DNA form, the CDR3 reads TGCGCCAGCAGCTTGGGGGCAGGAACTGAAGCTTTCTTT. Residues: CASSLGAGTEAFF.

The chain uses TRBV21-1 and TRBJ2-7; the table calls TRBD2, which could not be checked here. TRBV21-1 is annotated as a pseudogene. The CDR3 length is 16 residues. The CDR3 region has the DNA TGTGCCAGCAGCAAAGAGGGGACTAGCGGCTCCTACGAGCAGTACTTC. It translates to CASSKEGTSGSYEQYF.

The genes are TRBV4-1 and TRBJ1-6, with 9 bases fitting TRBD1. V shed 0 bases and J 10 bases; nucleotides not matched to a gene: 7. CDR3 size: 16 residues. Germline CDR1 is MGHRA and CDR2 is YSYEKL. The CDR3 DNA reads TGCGCCAGCAGCCAAGAAGGACAGGGGAAATACTCACCCCTCCACTTT. This sequence encodes CASSQEGQGKYSPLHF.

The V call is TRBV27, the J call TRBJ2-1, with D hard to call. The length of the CDR3 is 14 residues. The germline CDR1 and CDR2 sequences are MNHEY and SMNVEV (reference sequence). Trimming left V 5 bases short and J 4 bases short, with 12 bases between. CDR3 residues: CASSLPDRYNEQFF. CDR3 sequence (DNA): TGTGCCAGCAGTCTCCCAGACCGATACAATGAGCAGTTCTTC.

This clone is a singleton in its sample. The chain couples TRBV12-5 to TRBJ2-1; D possibly matches TRBD1 or TRBD2 (5 bases each). The CDR3 is 15 amino acids. V gave up 3 bases and J gave up 0 bases, with 9 bases separating them. The germline gives CDR1 LGHNT, CDR2 FRNRAP. CDR3: CASGLEGNSYNEQFF. CDR3 nucleotide sequence: TGTGCTAGTGGTTTAGAGGGGAACTCCTACAATGAGCAGTTCTTC.

The chain links TRBV11-3 to TRBJ1-6; 9 nucleotides match TRBD1. The germline V gene encodes CDR1 SGHNT and CDR2 YENEEA. This CDR3 region has 17 residues. Losses at the gene ends were 7 bases for V and 8 bases for J; bases not matched to a gene: 15. The CDR3 DNA is TGTGCCAGCAACCCAATTTCCCTACAGGGGGCCGATTCACCCCTCCACTTT. Its protein is CASNPISLQGADSPLHF.